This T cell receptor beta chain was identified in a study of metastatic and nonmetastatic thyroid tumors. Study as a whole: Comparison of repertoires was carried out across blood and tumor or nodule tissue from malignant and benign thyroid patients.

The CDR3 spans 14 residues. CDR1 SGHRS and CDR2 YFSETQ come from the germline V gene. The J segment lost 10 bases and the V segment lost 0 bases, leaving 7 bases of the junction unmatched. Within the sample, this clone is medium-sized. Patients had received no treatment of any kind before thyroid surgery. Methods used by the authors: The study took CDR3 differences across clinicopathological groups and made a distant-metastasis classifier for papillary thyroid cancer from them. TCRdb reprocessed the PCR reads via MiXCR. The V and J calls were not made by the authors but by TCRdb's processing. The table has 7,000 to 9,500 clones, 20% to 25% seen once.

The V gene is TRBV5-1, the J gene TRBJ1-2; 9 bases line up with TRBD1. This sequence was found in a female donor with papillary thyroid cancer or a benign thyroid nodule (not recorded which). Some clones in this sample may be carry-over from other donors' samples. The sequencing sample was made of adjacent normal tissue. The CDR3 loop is CASSLAPDRGAYTF. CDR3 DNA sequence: TGCGCCAGCAGCTTGGCCCCGGACAGGGGTGCCTACACCTTC.